This TCR beta chain was recorded in a study of OX40 agonist ivuxolimab in advanced cancers. Germline V CDR1 and CDR2: SGHDT, YYEEEE. The CDR3 has 13 residues. V was cut by 0 bases and J by 4 bases, with 7 bases left in between. Only in-frame clones appear in the TCRdb table, and some are missing; sequencing was by immunoSEQ multiplex PCR. The sample carries about 77,000 clones, over 75% recorded once. The sample here was CD4+ or CD8+ T cells sorted from blood, taken in a trial of the OX40 agonist ivuxolimab. This TCR was sampled from an adult with an advanced solid tumor such as melanoma, head and neck, liver or kidney cancer. The chain recombines TRBV5-6 with TRBJ1-2, with D unclear. CDR3 in DNA: TGTGCCAGCAGCTTGGGGGGAGGCTATGGCTACACCTTC. Residues: CASSLGGGYGYTF.